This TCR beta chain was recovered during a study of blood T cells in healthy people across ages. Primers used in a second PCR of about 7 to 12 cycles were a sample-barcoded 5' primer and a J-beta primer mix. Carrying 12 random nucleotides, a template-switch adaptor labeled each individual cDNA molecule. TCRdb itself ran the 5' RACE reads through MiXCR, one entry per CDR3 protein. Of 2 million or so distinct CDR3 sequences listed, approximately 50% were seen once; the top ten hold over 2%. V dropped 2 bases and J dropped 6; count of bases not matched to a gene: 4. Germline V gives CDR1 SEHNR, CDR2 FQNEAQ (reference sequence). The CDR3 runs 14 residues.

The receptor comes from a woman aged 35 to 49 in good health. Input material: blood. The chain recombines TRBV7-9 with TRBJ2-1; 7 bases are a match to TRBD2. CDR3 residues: CASSLFGEGNEQFF. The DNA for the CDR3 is TGTGCCAGCAGCTTATTTGGGGAGGGCAATGAGCAGTTCTTC. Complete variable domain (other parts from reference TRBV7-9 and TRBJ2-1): DTGVSQNPRHKITKRGQNVTFRCDPISEHNRLYWYRQTLGQGPEFLTYFQNEAQLEKSRLLSDRFSAERPKGSFSTLEIQRTEQGDSAMYLCASSLFGEGNEQFFGPGTRLTVL.